This T cell receptor beta chain came from a study of T cell responses to AZD1222 COVID-19 vaccine (dated by TCRdb to the early 2020s). In terms of the full investigation: AZD1222 recipients given second doses at about 4 weeks or at about 12 weeks were pooled, since spike-specific TCR depth and breadth were not found to differ between the two schedules. TCR sequencing covered about 230 trial participants: 207 given two doses of AZD1222 and some 25 given two doses of MenACWY control vaccine. Trial participants were enrolled by age into subgroups of 18-55, 56-69 and 70-plus years, and approximately 150, 30 and 60 TCR-sequenced participants, respectively, were included in these subgroups.

As for this clone: The antigen this receptor binds is unknown. No base quality values were provided; no much bigger clone lies one nucleotide off.

Results the study describes overall, beyond this receptor: Only 5 to 7 AZD1222 recipients were SARS-CoV-2 seropositive at baseline, limiting conclusions about previously exposed vaccinees. The vaccine-associated CD4 TCRs covered the entire spike protein, and the dominant responses fell in regions 160-218 and 743-854. After two AZD1222 doses, spike-specific TCR breadth and depth were significantly higher than at day 0 and than in MenACWY recipients. In the small 56-69-year group, the increase in depth fell short of significance, most likely because of low power. No day 14 peak-response samples were available, so repertoires were characterized only after the peak T cell response. Reportedly, almost half of the unique spike-specific TCRs recognized epitopes lying outside the regions that are mutated in the B.1.351 and B.1.1.7 variants. Most participants were white British and females outnumbered males, and the authors suggested that clonal diversity may have been underestimated.

The CDR3 regions of human TCRbeta chains were analyzed by immunosequencing. The paper's processing steps were these. TCRs in the repertoires were matched against a reference library of SARS-CoV-2-specific TCRs that had been generated with the MIRA antigen-specificity platform. Breadth was defined as the fraction of unique TCRs that were SARS-CoV-2-associated. Depth was defined as the fraction of total T cells that were SARS-CoV-2-associated. Each spike-specific TCR was assigned to its reactive spike region and to a CD4 or CD8 class using the MIRA data. Log10-transformed breadth and depth values were compared by one-way ANOVA with Sidak's multiple comparisons tests. The table comes from immuneACCESS by way of TCRdb, which keeps in-frame sequences with V and J called. Part of the clones is missing from these tables; in studies checked, under half for an unresolved V gene and the rest for unknown reasons. D and trimming were read from the DNA, whereas the V and J calls and clone size are those reported in that table. Recorded for this sample are 96,000 or so clones; 85% to 90% of them occurred a single time. About 25% of the sample lies in the top ten.

This specimen's time point label, interpreted: baseline before first vaccination. The vaccinee samples were drawn from two UK trials, COV001 and COV002, one of which was a single-blind randomized controlled phase 2/3 trial testing AZD1222 (ChAdOx1 nCoV-19) in healthy adults. For TCRbeta chain sequencing, PBMC samples from trial participants were taken at day 0 and at day 28 after the second dose. Trimming costs V 1 base and J 8 bases, and their ends lie 14 bases apart. From the germline V gene, CDR1 is SGHVS and CDR2 is FQNEAQ. There are 15 amino acids in the CDR3, from cysteine to phenylalanine inclusive. The entry retains the CDR3 DNA only, 45 bases that are in frame from base 1.

Rearrangement joined TRBV7-8 to TRBJ1-4; TRBD1 might be the D gene, on 6 matching bases. Sample: peripheral blood, taken on day 0 of AZD1222 vaccination. This receptor was identified in an adult in good health. The nucleotide sequence is given as TGTGCCAGCAGCTTAGAAACAGGGCGGTACGAAAAACTGTTTTTT. Translated, it gives CASSLETGRYEKLFF.